This T cell receptor (beta chain) was captured by sequencing in a study of blood T cell repertoires in COVID-19. About the study: COVID-19 samples from acute and convalescent phases originated in the United States, Italy and Spain. T cells, B-cell-depleted T cells, or PBMCs supplied cDNA or gDNA.

Seattle cases were enrolled at active infection and followed longitudinally. Original processing notes: Amplified reference gene primers provided the basis for estimating nucleated cell counts. The assay was immunoSEQ multiplex PCR, and TCRdb's table has in-frame clones only and misses some. V and J calls plus clone size are reproduced from that table; the DNA served to infer D and trimming. The sample lists about 58,000 clones, 80% to 90% occurring once. V was cut by 1 base and J by 4 bases, with 13 bases left in between. This CDR3 has 15 amino acids. Germline CDR1 and CDR2: SGHTA and FQGNSA. This clone was seen a single time.

This sequence joins TRBV7-2 and TRBJ2-5; tentatively, D is TRBD2 (6 bases). The sample taken for sequencing was peripheral blood. The sequence came from a man in his sixties with COVID-19, enrolled during active disease. The CDR3 sequence is CASSLGSGYAETQYF. CDR3 sequence (DNA): TGTGCCAGCAGCTTAGGGAGCGGGTACGCAGAGACCCAGTACTTC.